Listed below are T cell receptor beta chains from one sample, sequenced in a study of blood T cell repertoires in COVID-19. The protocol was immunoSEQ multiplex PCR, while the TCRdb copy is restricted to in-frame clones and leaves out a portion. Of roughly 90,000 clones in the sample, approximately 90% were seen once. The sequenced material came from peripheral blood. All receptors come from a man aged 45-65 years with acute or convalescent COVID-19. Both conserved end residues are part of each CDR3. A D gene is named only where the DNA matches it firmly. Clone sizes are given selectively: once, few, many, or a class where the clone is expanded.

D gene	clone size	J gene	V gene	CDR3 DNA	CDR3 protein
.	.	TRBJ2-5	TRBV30	TGTGCCTGGAGTGTACTGAGCAGGGGCATCCAAGAGACCCAGTACTTC	CAWSVLSRGIQETQYF
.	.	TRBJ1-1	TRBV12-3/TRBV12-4	TGTGCCAGCAGTAGGGGATTTAACACTGAAGCTTTCTTT	CASSRGFNTEAFF
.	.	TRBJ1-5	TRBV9	TGTGCCAGCAGCGCCCTTGGGATACGGGAGCAGCCCCAGCATTTT	CASSALGIREQPQHF
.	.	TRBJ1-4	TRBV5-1	TGCGCCAGCCGTAGGACTAGCGGTGCAACTAATGAAAAACTGTTTTTT	CASRRTSGATNEKLFF
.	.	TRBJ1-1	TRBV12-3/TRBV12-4	TGTGCCAGCAGTTTGGGCCCCACGACAGCTTTCTTT	CASSLGPTTAFF
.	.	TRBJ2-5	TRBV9	TGTGCCAGCAGCGTAGTGGGGGACACCCTACAAGAGACCCAGTACTTC	CASSVVGDTLQETQYF
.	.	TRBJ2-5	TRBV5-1	TGCGCCAGCAGCCTGAATACGGGACTTCAAGAGACCCAGTACTTC	CASSLNTGLQETQYF
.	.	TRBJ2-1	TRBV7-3	TGTGCCAGCAGCTTAAGCGCGAGCTCCTACAATGAGCAGTTCTTC	CASSLSASSYNEQFF
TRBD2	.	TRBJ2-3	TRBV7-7	TGTGCCAGCAGCGTTGGCCTTCGGGGGGGTGATACGCAGTATTTT	CASSVGLRGGDTQYF
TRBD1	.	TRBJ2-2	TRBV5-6	TGTGCCAGCAGCTACGCGGGACAGGGAGTACCCGGGGAGCTGTTTTTT	CASSYAGQGVPGELFF
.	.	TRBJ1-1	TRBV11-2	TGTGCCAGCAGCTTGACACCGAACACTGAAGCTTTCTTT	CASSLTPNTEAFF
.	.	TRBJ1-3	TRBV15	TGTGCCACCAGCACCCAGACAGGATCGAGCTCTGGAAACACCATATATTTT	CATSTQTGSSSGNTIYF
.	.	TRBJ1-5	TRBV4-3	TGCGCCAGCAGCCAAGCTTGGAGGAATCAGCCCCAGCATTTT	CASSQAWRNQPQHF
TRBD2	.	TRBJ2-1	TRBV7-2	TGTGCCAGCAGCTTAGCGCCCCCGCTACTAGCGGGGCGGGACAATGAGCAGTTCTTC	CASSLAPPLLAGRDNEQFF
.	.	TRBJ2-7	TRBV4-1	TGCGCCAGCAGCCAAGCCGCGGGACAGACCTACGAGCAGTACTTC	CASSQAAGQTYEQYF
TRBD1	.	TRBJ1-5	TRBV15	TGTGCCACCAGCAGGGACAGGGGTCGAGGGCAGCCCCAGCATTTT	CATSRDRGRGQPQHF
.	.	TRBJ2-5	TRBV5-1	TGCGCCAGCAGCTTGGGATTGATACACGAGACCCAGTACTTC	CASSLGLIHETQYF
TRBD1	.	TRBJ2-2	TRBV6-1	TGTGCCAGCAACCCAGGGGGCAGGGACACCGGGGAGCTGTTTTTT	CASNPGGRDTGELFF
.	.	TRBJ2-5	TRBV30	TGTGCCTGGAGCCACCTCAGGTACCAAGAGACCCAGTACTTC	CAWSHLRYQETQYF
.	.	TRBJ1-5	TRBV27	TGTGCCAGCAGTACAGGTAATCAGCCCCAGCATTTT	CASSTGNQPQHF
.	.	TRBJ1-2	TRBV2	TGTGCCAGCGAGGAGAACTATGGCTACACCTTC	CASEENYGYTF
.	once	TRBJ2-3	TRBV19	TGTGCCAGTAGTATGCCTGGAGCGGGTGTCACAGATACGCAGTATTTT	CASSMPGAGVTDTQYF
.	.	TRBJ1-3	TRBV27	TGTGCCAGCAGTCGGGGGACGCCAAACTCTGGAAACACCATATATTTT	CASSRGTPNSGNTIYF
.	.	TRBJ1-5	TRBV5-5	TGTGCCAGCAGCTCCGGCGGGGCGCGTCAGCCCCAGCATTTT	CASSSGGARQPQHF
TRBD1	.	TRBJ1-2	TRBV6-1	TGTGCCAGCAGTGAAGCGCACAGGGGCTATGGCTACACCTTC	CASSEAHRGYGYTF
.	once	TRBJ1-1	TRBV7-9	TGTGCCAGCAGCTTGAACGGGAACACTGAAGCTTTCTTT	CASSLNGNTEAFF